This entry concerns a single T cell receptor beta chain. Its cognate antigen has yet to be identified. Per-base quality was not reported, and no clone a single base away is much larger than it. The library relied on RACE. These reads were obtained on a NextSeq 500. During library preparation, unique molecular identifiers were attached to individual cDNA molecules so that TCRs could be counted in a quantitative, reproducible way. In the source study's methods: Samples had a median of about 90,000 TCRs, with a range from roughly 20,000 to 690,600. The Decombinator software suite was used to annotate the V, J and CDR3 of the TCR reads. For PS versus PT1 abundance plots, all samples were subsampled to the same number of TCRs (28,000). Expanded TCRs were defined as absent before sensitization and observed at least eight times at the 2-week time point. TCRdb reanalyzed the raw reads on its own, using fastp at Q25 for trimming and MiXCR for clone calling, and kept in-frame beta chains. Rows are unified per CDR3 protein, each entry keeping the most common DNA and genes. The V and J calls reflect TCRdb's pipeline rather than the authors' work. This sample has some 120,000 distinct CDR3 sequences in its table, and roughly 9.5% of those were observed once. In total, the top ten clones hold roughly 1.8% of the sample.

The sample is drawn from a study of human T cells and chemical hapten exposure (dated by TCRdb to about 2021). For the wider study: Libraries were pooled for sequencing, and variation in per-sample TCR yields was attributed mainly to small differences in library volumes within the pool. This study followed changes in the peripheral blood TCR repertoire in vivo during primary and secondary sensitization of alopecia patients to the hapten diphenylcyclopropenone (DPC). For every blood RNA sample, sequencing covered both the TCR alpha and TCR beta chains.

V and J are trimmed by 3 bases and 3 bases, and the gene matches miss 10 bases of the junction. The CDR3, cysteine through phenylalanine, is 17 amino acids long. Just the 51-base CDR3 DNA is kept, in frame starting at base 1. Read against the paper, the sample's time point label means: healthy volunteer bleed at 2 weeks. Total RNA was extracted from unfractionated whole blood that had been collected in Tempus Blood RNA tubes. Five or six healthy volunteers served as TCR sequencing controls and were bled at day 0, 2 weeks and 6 weeks. Broader findings and caveats from the paper: After repeated subsampling, changes were observed in the strength of the expansion versus patch-test correlation and in the threshold at which the correlation became significant. No change with DPC sensitization was found in the number of TCRs above 1 in 1000 frequency, and no evidence of global repertoire structure alterations was found.

This receptor was obtained from a male donor in good health. Some clones in this sample may be carry-over from other donors' samples. The material sequenced was whole blood. Here the chain combines TRBV12-3 or TRBV12-4 and TRBJ2-3; 9 central bases correspond to TRBD1. The CDR3 region has the sequence CASSFGGGTGNTDTQYF. The DNA sequence is TGTGCCAGCAGTTTTGGGGGCGGGACAGGGAATACAGATACGCAGTATTTT.